This is a list of T cell receptor beta chains from one sample in a study of T cells after yellow fever vaccination. MiXCR, run by TCRdb on the 5' RACE reads, gives a single entry per CDR3 protein. The sample has some 600,000 distinct CDR3 sequences; 9% to 15% are singletons. This material consisted of PBMCs, taken on the day of the yellow fever booster vaccination. The source is a man aged 25-40 years who received the YFV17D yellow fever vaccine. Both conserved end residues are part of each CDR3. The D gene is left open where the match is weak. Not all rows give a size; the values are once, few, many and, for expanded clones, a class.

cdr3_nt: TGTGCCAGCAGCCCCCTGAGGACGGCCTTGGGGGATACGCAGTATTTT; cdr3_aa: CASSPLRTALGDTQYF; v_call: TRBV9; clone_size: few; j_call: TRBJ2-3; d_call: .
cdr3_nt: TGCAGTGCTAGAAGTGGCGCAGATACGCAGTATTTT; cdr3_aa: CSARSGADTQYF; v_call: TRBV20-1; clone_size: few; j_call: TRBJ2-3; d_call: .
cdr3_nt: TGTGCCTGGAGAAGCGATTCCTACGAGCAGTACTTC; cdr3_aa: CAWRSDSYEQYF; v_call: TRBV30; clone_size: few; j_call: TRBJ2-7; d_call: .
cdr3_nt: TGCGCCAGCAGCTCTATCGGGGCTGGCACAGATACGCAGTATTTT; cdr3_aa: CASSSIGAGTDTQYF; v_call: TRBV5-1; clone_size: few; j_call: TRBJ2-3; d_call: .
cdr3_nt: TGTGCCAGCAGCTTAGTCTTCAGGGTAGCGGACAATGAGCAGTTCTTC; cdr3_aa: CASSLVFRVADNEQFF; v_call: TRBV7-2; clone_size: few; j_call: TRBJ2-1; d_call: .
cdr3_nt: TGCAGCGCTAAGACAAAAGGACTAGCGGGGCCCTACGAGCAGTACTTC; cdr3_aa: CSAKTKGLAGPYEQYF; v_call: TRBV29-1; clone_size: .; j_call: TRBJ2-7; d_call: TRBD2
cdr3_nt: TGTGCCAGCAGTTCGGGACTGAAGTCCTACGAGCAGTACTTC; cdr3_aa: CASSSGLKSYEQYF; v_call: TRBV12-3/TRBV12-4; clone_size: .; j_call: TRBJ2-7; d_call: .
cdr3_nt: TGTGCCAGCAGTTACTCCCTAGCGGGAGGGCCGGATACGCAGTATTTT; cdr3_aa: CASSYSLAGGPDTQYF; v_call: TRBV6-2/TRBV6-3; clone_size: .; j_call: TRBJ2-3; d_call: TRBD2
cdr3_nt: TGTGCCAGCGTAGGAACTAGCTCTTACAATGAGCAGTTCTTC; cdr3_aa: CASVGTSSYNEQFF; v_call: TRBV12-3/TRBV12-4; clone_size: few; j_call: TRBJ2-1; d_call: .
cdr3_nt: TGTGCCAGCAGTTACTCTAAGCTTCGAATAGCGGGAGTCTACGAGCAGTACTTC; cdr3_aa: CASSYSKLRIAGVYEQYF; v_call: TRBV6-5; clone_size: .; j_call: TRBJ2-7; d_call: TRBD2